The rows below give T cell receptor beta chains drawn from one sample of a study of T cell responses to AZD1222 COVID-19 vaccine. TCRdb's table, derived via immunoSEQ multiplex PCR, lists solely in-frame clones and lacks some. This table holds roughly 140,000 clones, more than 75% found once. Source: peripheral blood, taken 28 days after the second AZD1222 dose. Receptors were obtained from an adult who received the AZD1222 COVID-19 vaccine. The CDR3 runs from the conserved cysteine through the conserved F or W. D genes are given only for firm matches. Size values are once, few and many counts, or a class for expanded clones, and some rows have none.

v_call: TRBV29-1; clone_size: -; d_call: -; j_call: TRBJ1-3; cdr3_nt: TGCAGCGTTGCAGGTGCTGGACACACCATATATTTT; cdr3_aa: CSVAGAGHTIYF
v_call: TRBV5-1; clone_size: -; d_call: -; j_call: TRBJ2-5; cdr3_nt: TGCGCCAGCAGCTTGTCTGGTGAGACCCAGTACTTC; cdr3_aa: CASSLSGETQYF
v_call: TRBV28; clone_size: -; d_call: TRBD1; j_call: TRBJ1-1; cdr3_nt: TGTGCCAGCAGTCCCGCGGACAGGGCTGAAGCTTTCTTT; cdr3_aa: CASSPADRAEAFF
v_call: TRBV12-5; clone_size: -; d_call: -; j_call: TRBJ1-2; cdr3_nt: TGTGCTAGTGCCCTCGAGGCTAACTATGGCTACACCTTC; cdr3_aa: CASALEANYGYTF
v_call: TRBV15; clone_size: -; d_call: TRBD2; j_call: TRBJ2-3; cdr3_nt: TGTGCCACCAGCAGAGAATGGGGGCTAGCGGGGGCCACGAGCACAGATACGCAGTATTTT; cdr3_aa: CATSREWGLAGATSTDTQYF
v_call: TRBV7-3; clone_size: -; d_call: -; j_call: TRBJ1-1; cdr3_nt: TGTGCCAGCAGCTTAAAAGGAGGGGGTAACACTGAAGCTTTCTTT; cdr3_aa: CASSLKGGGNTEAFF
v_call: TRBV7-2; clone_size: once; d_call: TRBD2; j_call: TRBJ2-2; cdr3_nt: TGTGCCAGCAGCTTATACGGGGGGGCCACCACCGGGGAGCTGTTTTTT; cdr3_aa: CASSLYGGATTGELFF
v_call: TRBV7-3; clone_size: -; d_call: TRBD2; j_call: TRBJ2-7; cdr3_nt: TGTGCCAGCAGCTGGGCCTCCGGGACTAGCGGACCGAAGCCCTACGAGCAGTACTTC; cdr3_aa: CASSWASGTSGPKPYEQYF
v_call: TRBV27; clone_size: -; d_call: TRBD1; j_call: TRBJ2-3; cdr3_nt: TGTGCCAGCACCCCCAGGGGGTCCAACACAGATACGCAGTATTTT; cdr3_aa: CASTPRGSNTDTQYF
v_call: TRBV10-1; clone_size: -; d_call: TRBD2; j_call: TRBJ2-1; cdr3_nt: TGCGCCAGCAGTATTGCAGGCAGCGGGAGGGATGCGAGAGAGCAGTTCTTC; cdr3_aa: CASSIAGSGRDAREQFF
v_call: TRBV5-6; clone_size: -; d_call: -; j_call: TRBJ1-1; cdr3_nt: TGTGCCAGCACCAGGCAGGGGATCACTGAAGCTTTCTTT; cdr3_aa: CASTRQGITEAFF
v_call: TRBV29-1; clone_size: few; d_call: -; j_call: TRBJ1-4; cdr3_nt: TGCAGCGTTGACGTGGGAGTGGCTAATGAAAAACTGTTTTTT; cdr3_aa: CSVDVGVANEKLFF
v_call: TRBV3-1/TRBV3-2; clone_size: -; d_call: TRBD2; j_call: TRBJ2-7; cdr3_nt: TGTGCCAGCAGCCAACGCCCTCGGGGGGTAAACTCCTACGAGCAGTACTTC; cdr3_aa: CASSQRPRGVNSYEQYF
v_call: TRBV7-3; clone_size: -; d_call: -; j_call: TRBJ1-2; cdr3_nt: TGTGCCAGCAGCTTACTCAATGGGTATGGCTACACCTTC; cdr3_aa: CASSLLNGYGYTF
v_call: TRBV30; clone_size: -; d_call: TRBD2; j_call: TRBJ2-1; cdr3_nt: TGTGCCTGGAGTAGGGGAGCGGGGAATGAGCAGTTCTTC; cdr3_aa: CAWSRGAGNEQFF
v_call: TRBV28; clone_size: -; d_call: -; j_call: TRBJ2-7; cdr3_nt: TGTGCCAGCAGCGAGGACACCAGCGAGCAGTACTTC; cdr3_aa: CASSEDTSEQYF
v_call: TRBV5-1; clone_size: -; d_call: TRBD1; j_call: TRBJ1-1; cdr3_nt: TGCGCCAGCAGCTTGGGACAGGGGGCAGGCACTGAAGCTTTCTTT; cdr3_aa: CASSLGQGAGTEAFF
v_call: TRBV28; clone_size: -; d_call: -; j_call: TRBJ1-1; cdr3_nt: TGTGCCAGCAGCTCCCCCGGGTCGGGGCGGACCACTGAAGCTTTCTTT; cdr3_aa: CASSSPGSGRTTEAFF
v_call: TRBV25-1; clone_size: -; d_call: -; j_call: TRBJ2-3; cdr3_nt: TGTGCCAGCAGTGTTCAGGGGGATACGCAGTATTTT; cdr3_aa: CASSVQGDTQYF
v_call: TRBV6-5; clone_size: -; d_call: -; j_call: TRBJ1-6; cdr3_nt: TGTGCCAGCGGTTACAGGGACGGTTCACCCCTCCACTTT; cdr3_aa: CASGYRDGSPLHF
v_call: TRBV27; clone_size: -; d_call: -; j_call: TRBJ1-4; cdr3_nt: TGTGCCAGTGGAGAGGTCGCAACTAATGAAAAACTGTTTTTT; cdr3_aa: CASGEVATNEKLFF
v_call: TRBV28; clone_size: once; d_call: -; j_call: TRBJ1-2; cdr3_nt: TGTGCCAGCAGTGCGGGGCTGGGGGGCTACACCTTC; cdr3_aa: CASSAGLGGYTF
v_call: TRBV18; clone_size: -; d_call: -; j_call: TRBJ1-4; cdr3_nt: TGTGCCAGCTCACCAACTAATGAAAAACTGTTTTTT; cdr3_aa: CASSPTNEKLFF
v_call: TRBV2; clone_size: -; d_call: -; j_call: TRBJ2-7; cdr3_nt: TGTGCCAGCAGTGTGAGAGCGAACCTCTACGAGCAGTACTTC; cdr3_aa: CASSVRANLYEQYF
v_call: TRBV28; clone_size: -; d_call: TRBD1; j_call: TRBJ1-2; cdr3_nt: TGTGCCAGCAGAAAGGACAGGTCGGGTGGCTACACCTTC; cdr3_aa: CASRKDRSGGYTF
v_call: TRBV15; clone_size: -; d_call: -; j_call: TRBJ1-1; cdr3_nt: TGTGCCACCAGCGTCCCCCGGGTGAACACTGAAGCTTTCTTT; cdr3_aa: CATSVPRVNTEAFF
v_call: TRBV2; clone_size: -; d_call: -; j_call: TRBJ1-5; cdr3_nt: TGTGCCAGCAGTTGGGACTCCCTTAGCAATCAGCCCCAGCATTTT; cdr3_aa: CASSWDSLSNQPQHF
v_call: TRBV25-1; clone_size: -; d_call: -; j_call: TRBJ1-2; cdr3_nt: TGTGCCAGCAGTGTGGGGTTCTATGGCTACACCTTC; cdr3_aa: CASSVGFYGYTF
v_call: TRBV7-8; clone_size: -; d_call: -; j_call: TRBJ1-2; cdr3_nt: TGTGCCAGCAGCCCCGACGGGACACCCCCACCTAACTATGGCTACACCTTC; cdr3_aa: CASSPDGTPPPNYGYTF
v_call: TRBV7-3; clone_size: -; d_call: TRBD2; j_call: TRBJ2-3; cdr3_nt: TGTGCCAGCAGCCCACTGGGACTAGCGGGGGCAGATACGCAGTATTTT; cdr3_aa: CASSPLGLAGADTQYF
v_call: TRBV5-6; clone_size: -; d_call: -; j_call: TRBJ2-7; cdr3_nt: TGTGCCAGCAGCCCACGAACCCCCTACGAGCAGTACTTC; cdr3_aa: CASSPRTPYEQYF
v_call: TRBV6-5; clone_size: few; d_call: TRBD1; j_call: TRBJ2-7; cdr3_nt: TGTGCCAGCAGTTCCCGACAGGGGGGGACGAACTACGAGCAGTACTTC; cdr3_aa: CASSSRQGGTNYEQYF
v_call: TRBV25-1; clone_size: -; d_call: -; j_call: TRBJ2-7; cdr3_nt: TGTGCCAGCAGTGACGCGGGTTGGACCTACGAGCAGTACTTC; cdr3_aa: CASSDAGWTYEQYF
v_call: TRBV11-2; clone_size: -; d_call: TRBD1; j_call: TRBJ1-1; cdr3_nt: TGTGCCAGCAGCTTCGACAGGGTAGGAGCTTTCTTT; cdr3_aa: CASSFDRVGAFF
v_call: TRBV19; clone_size: -; d_call: -; j_call: TRBJ1-5; cdr3_nt: TGTGCCGTTCAGGGGATTGGAGCAGGCAATCAGCCCCAGCATTTT; cdr3_aa: CAVQGIGAGNQPQHF
v_call: TRBV11-1; clone_size: -; d_call: TRBD1; j_call: TRBJ2-2; cdr3_nt: TGTGCCAGCAGCTGGGACAGGACCGGGGAGCTGTTTTTT; cdr3_aa: CASSWDRTGELFF